The 25 T cell receptor beta chains listed next were all sequenced from one sample in a study of T cells after yellow fever vaccination. TCRdb re-derived calls from the 5' RACE reads in MiXCR, one entry per CDR3 protein. The sample records 400,000 or so distinct CDR3 sequences, about 6.2% being singletons. Sequenced here: PBMCs, sampled 5 days after the yellow fever booster vaccination. These receptors were collected from a man younger than 45 who received the YFV17D yellow fever vaccine.

On this clonotype itself: Since a much larger clone is just one base distant, this may be a read error. This chain connects TRBV6-5 to TRBJ2-1; 9 positions agree with TRBD2. The CDR3 consists of 16 residues. Germline CDR1 is MNHEY and CDR2 is SVGAGI. The CDR3 here is CTSSYSRLAVYNEQFF. The DNA for the CDR3 is TGTACCAGCAGTTACTCGAGACTAGCGGTCTACAATGAGCAGTTCTTC.

The chain recombines TRBV4-3 with TRBJ2-7, with 9 bases matching TRBD2. The CDR3 length is 16 residues. Losses at the gene ends were 1 base for V and 2 bases for J; bases not matched to a gene: 6. Germline CDR1 reads LGHNA; CDR2 reads YSLEER. The CDR3 region is CASSQGPLAGTYEQYF. The CDR3 DNA follows: TGCGCCAGCAGCCAAGGCCCTCTAGCGGGGACCTACGAGCAGTACTTC.

In its sample, this clonotype was seen many times. V is TRBV11-2 and J is TRBJ2-3, with 7 nucleotides matching TRBD1. This CDR3 is 16 amino acids long. The germline V gene has CDR1 SGHAT and CDR2 FQNNGV. With V trimmed by 2 bases and J by 10 bases, 15 bases remained unmatched. CDR3 sequence reads: CASSLIPRGRLMAQYF. The CDR3 DNA follows: TGTGCCAGCAGCTTAATTCCGAGGGGGCGCCTTATGGCGCAGTATTTT.

This clonotype showed up many times. Sequence at one end of the junction differs from germline and may be a read error. This chain connects TRBV5-1 to TRBJ2-5, with 10 positions matching TRBD1. The CDR3 is 13 amino acids. Germline V lookup: CDR1 SGHRS, CDR2 YFSETQ. In DNA form, the CDR3 reads TGTGCCAGCAGCCCGGGACAGGGGGAGACCCAGTACTTC. Protein product: CASSPGQGETQYF. The full variable domain, completed using reference TRBV5-1 and TRBJ2-5, is KAGVTQTPRYLIKTRGQQVTLSCSPISGHRSVSWYQQTPGQGLQFLFEYFSETQRNKGNFPGRFSGRQFSNSRSEMNVSTLELGDSALYLCASSPGQGETQYFGPGTRLLVL.

The sample holds a few counts of this clonotype. The chain carries TRBV20-1 and TRBJ2-1; D is unresolved. Per germline, CDR1 DFQATT and CDR2 SNEGSKA (reference sequence). Trimming stripped 5 bases from V and 5 bases from J, with 4 bases between. The CDR3 totals 10 residues. In DNA, the CDR3 is TGCAGTGCTGATCACAATGAGCAGTTCTTC. The encoded protein is CSADHNEQFF.

This clonotype was counted only a few times. The chain uses TRBV5-1 and TRBJ1-1; D is unclear. V lost 1 base and J lost 1, with 11 bases in between. Germline V gene data show CDR1 as SGHRS and CDR2 as YFSETQ. This CDR3 is built from 15 residues. The CDR3 sequence: CASSLTALANTEAFF. Written as DNA, the CDR3 is TGCGCCAGCAGCTTGACAGCCCTAGCGAACACTGAAGCTTTCTTT.

This sequence joins TRBV7-2 and TRBJ2-7; no firm D call. Deletions cut 1 base from V and 3 bases from J, with 16 bases between. The CDR3 consists of 16 residues. Looked up from germline, CDR1 is SGHTA and CDR2 is FQGNSA. CDR3 in amino acids: CASSLVGGAIFYEQYF. The CDR3 nucleotides read TGTGCCAGCAGCTTAGTCGGCGGAGCCATCTTCTACGAGCAGTACTTC.

This clonotype was seen repeatedly, ten times or more. The chain joins TRBV7-2 to TRBJ2-1; a weak D match, TRBD2 (5 bases). V was shortened by 5 bases and J by 7 bases, with 9 bases between the two germline ends. CDR3 size: 12 residues. Germline-derived CDR1 and CDR2 are SGHTA and FQGNSA. The CDR3 DNA follows: TGTGCCAGCAGCGTGGACTGGAATGAGCAGTTCTTC. It codes for CASSVDWNEQFF. Together with reference TRBV7-2 and TRBJ2-1, the CDR3 gives the full variable domain: GAGVSQSPSNKVTEKGKDVELRCDPISGHTALYWYRQSLGQGLEFLIYFQGNSAPDKSGLPSDRFSAERTGGSVSTLTIQRTQQEDSAVYLCASSVDWNEQFFGPGTRLTVL.

This clonotype occurred many times. The rearrangement joins TRBV9 to TRBJ1-4; D is uncertain. V was clipped by 0 bases and J by 0 bases, with 0 bases between them. The CDR3 consists of 13 residues. The V gene's germline CDR1 is SGDLS and CDR2 YYNGEE. CDR3 sequence: CASSVATNEKLFF. The CDR3 DNA follows: TGTGCCAGCAGCGTAGCAACTAATGAAAAACTGTTTTTT.

This clonotype was detected only a few times. The chain joins TRBV2 to TRBJ2-7; perhaps TRBD2 as D (5 bases). Trimming took 6 bases from V and 6 from J, leaving 18 bases between them. The length of the CDR3 is 14 residues. CDR1 and CDR2 from the germline V gene are SNHLY and FYNNEI. The CDR3 nucleotides read TGTGCCAGCAGGCTACTAGAGTCCGTTCGCGAGCAGTACTTC. Protein product: CASRLLESVREQYF.

In this sample, this clonotype turned up many times. The V call is TRBV29-1, the J call TRBJ2-1; D not certain. V was shortened by 0 bases and J by 0 bases, with 9 bases between the two germline ends. This CDR3 spans 15 amino acids. The V gene's germline CDR1 is SQVTM and CDR2 ANQGSEA. The CDR3 protein is CSVEDPRSSYNEQFF. CDR3 DNA: TGCAGCGTTGAAGATCCGCGGAGCTCCTACAATGAGCAGTTCTTC.

The chain is built from TRBV4-3 and TRBJ2-2; TRBD1 aligns across 8 bases. CDR3 length: 16 amino acids. The trim removed 4 bases at V and 7 bases at J, leaving 11 bases unmatched. Germline V CDR1 and CDR2: LGHNA, YSLEER. CDR3 coding DNA: TGCGCCAGCAGCCCGCTTACGGACAGGGTCATCGGGGAGCTGTTTTTT. Translated, it gives CASSPLTDRVIGELFF.

Many counts were recorded for this clonotype. The rearrangement joins TRBV12-3 or TRBV12-4 to TRBJ2-7; no clear D gene. The CDR3 is 12 residues long. V lost 6 bases and J 0 bases, leaving 6 bases between the germline ends. The CDR3 coding sequence is TGTGCCAGCAGCGGCACCTCCTACGAGCAGTACTTC. The encoded protein is CASSGTSYEQYF.

This clonotype was detected ten times or more. This chain connects TRBV6-5 to TRBJ2-7, with TRBD2 identical over 7 bases. Looked up from germline, CDR1 is MNHEY and CDR2 is SVGAGI. There are 15 residues in the CDR3. The J segment lost 2 bases and the V segment lost 0 bases, leaving 4 bases of the junction unmatched. CDR3 loop: CASSYSRESPYEQYF. The CDR3 nucleotides are TGTGCCAGCAGTTACTCGCGGGAGTCCCCCTACGAGCAGTACTTC.

This clonotype was counted between two and nine times. V usage is TRBV7-9 and J usage is TRBJ2-7; D is unresolved. Trimming took 5 bases from V and 2 from J, leaving 7 bases between them. Germline V CDR1 and CDR2: SEHNR, FQNEAQ (reference sequence). The CDR3 length is 12 residues. The CDR3 here is CASSPQTYEQYF. CDR3 sequence (DNA): TGTGCCAGCAGCCCCCAGACCTACGAGCAGTACTTC.

The chain recombines TRBV2 with TRBJ1-6; D might be TRBD1 (6 bases). CDR3 length equals 15 residues. Trimming left V 6 bases short and J 9 bases short, with 18 bases between. CDR1 SNHLY and CDR2 FYNNEI come from the germline V gene. The CDR3 loop is CASRAGQRMGSPLHF. CDR3 DNA sequence: TGTGCCAGCAGAGCTGGACAGAGGATGGGTTCACCCCTCCACTTT.

There are many counts of this clonotype. The rearrangement uses TRBV20-1 and TRBJ1-5; D remains ambiguous. The germline CDR1 and CDR2 sequences are DFQATT and SNEGSKA (reference sequence). This CDR3 has 13 residues. Trimming stripped 3 bases from V and 3 bases from J, with 9 bases between. CDR3 in DNA: TGCAGTGCTAGGGGGAGGAACAATCAGCCCCAGCATTTT. Translation gives CSARGRNNQPQHF.

This clonotype has only a few counts. The V and J genes are TRBV29-1 and TRBJ2-3; 9 bases are shared with TRBD1. Trimming removed 4 bases from V and 3 bases from J; junction bases left unmatched: 8. From germline, CDR1 is SQVTM and CDR2 ANQGSEA. CDR3 length: 15 amino acids. The DNA for the CDR3 is TGCAGCGTTGGGCCTCGACAGGGGGTAACAGATACGCAGTATTTT. Protein: CSVGPRQGVTDTQYF.

This clonotype was seen ten or more times. The chain links TRBV24-1 to TRBJ2-3; tentative D call: TRBD1 (9 bases). Germline CDR1 KGHDR, CDR2 SFDVKD. V lost 7 bases and J lost 6, with 19 bases in between. This CDR3 spans 15 amino acids. DNA for the CDR3: TGTGCCACCAGGGGACTAGACAGGGGGAAGGATACGCAGTATTTT. Protein product: CATRGLDRGKDTQYF.

In its sample, this clonotype was seen a few times. V gene TRBV6-2 or TRBV6-3 combines with J gene TRBJ2-2, with TRBD2 as a possible D gene (5 bases). This CDR3 spans 13 amino acids. Trimming cost V 7 bases and J 4 bases, with 10 bases left between them. Looked up from germline, CDR1 is MNHEY and CDR2 is SVGEGT. The CDR3 sequence is CASTLGGTGELFF. Here the CDR3 DNA reads TGTGCCAGCACCCTAGGAGGCACCGGGGAGCTGTTTTTT.

This clonotype was counted ten times or more. The gene calls are TRBV25-1 and TRBJ2-5; D is undetermined. V was shortened by 4 bases and J by 3 bases, with 12 bases between the two germline ends. Per germline, CDR1 MGHDK and CDR2 SYGVNS. CDR3 length equals 14 residues. CDR3 sequence: CASSGRLAEETQYF. CDR3 in DNA: TGTGCCAGCAGTGGCCGTCTCGCAGAAGAGACCCAGTACTTC.

This clonotype was recorded a few times. The J gene is TRBJ2-1, the V gene TRBV10-3; 11 bases match TRBD2. Trimming at V came to 6 bases and at J to 10 bases, leaving 8 bases not matched to a gene. Germline V gene sequence: CDR1 ENHRY, CDR2 SYGVKD. The CDR3 extends over 14 amino acids. CDR3 bases: TGTGCCATCAGCCCGGGACTAGCGGAATTCGAGCAGTTCTTC. This codes for CAISPGLAEFEQFF.

This clonotype was picked up many times. V and J are TRBV12-3 or TRBV12-4 and TRBJ2-3; D gene unclear. V was cut by 3 bases and J by 9 bases, with 13 bases left in between. The CDR3 is 13 residues long. The CDR3 loop reads CASSLSDRPTQYF. The CDR3 DNA reads TGTGCCAGCAGTTTGTCGGACCGACCAACGCAGTATTTT.

Only a few counts were recorded for this clonotype. The CDR3 sequence: CASSLARLAGYNEQFF. The CDR3 nucleotides read TGTGCCAGCAGTTTAGCGCGCCTAGCGGGCTACAATGAGCAGTTCTTC. The chain is built from TRBV12-3 or TRBV12-4 and TRBJ2-1, with 8 bases that match TRBD2. The CDR3 spans 16 residues. V gave up 0 bases and J gave up 3 bases; unmatched junction bases: 4.

There are many counts of this clonotype. The chain recombines TRBV7-8 with TRBJ2-1, with D possibly matching TRBD2 (6 bases). The CDR3 runs 13 residues. The germline V gene has CDR1 SGHVS and CDR2 FQNEAQ. V shed 2 bases and J shed 8 bases, with 10 bases lying between them. CDR3 sequence reads: CASSLTSSYEQFF. The CDR3 coding sequence is TGTGCCAGCAGCTTAACTAGCAGCTATGAGCAGTTCTTC.